Below are 8 T cell receptor beta chains sequenced from a single sample in a study of blood T cells in healthy people across ages. Primed by a sample-barcoded 5' primer and a J-beta primer mix, a second PCR proceeded for 7 to 11 cycles. TCRdb reprocessed the 5' RACE reads via MiXCR and lists one record per CDR3 protein. The sample has approximately 800,000 distinct CDR3 sequences, 35% to 40% seen once; the top ten hold approximately 12%. Sequenced sample: blood. Receptors originate from a man between 18 and 29 years old in good health.

The chain employs TRBV20-1 and TRBJ1-4; no clear D gene. The V end lost 3 bases, the J end lost 5 bases, and 13 bases lay between the germline ends. This CDR3 has 14 residues. In germline, CDR1 is DFQATT, CDR2 SNEGSKA (reference sequence). The CDR3 coding sequence is TGCAGTGCTAGGGTTCCGGGCCGGAATGAAAAACTGTTTTTT. Encoded protein: CSARVPGRNEKLFF.

The rearrangement uses TRBV6-6 and TRBJ2-1, with D perhaps matching TRBD2 (6 bases). Germline CDR1 reads MNHNY; CDR2 reads SVGAGI (reference sequence). V was cut by 11 bases and J by 8 bases, with 19 bases left in between. CDR3 size: 13 residues. Here the CDR3 DNA reads TGTGCCTCCAGAGGGACTCCCCCCGATGAGCAGTTCTTC. It translates to CASRGTPPDEQFF.

The chain uses TRBV28 and TRBJ1-2; the D gene is possibly TRBD1 (5 bases). With 6 bases removed from V and 7 bases from J, the gap between germline ends came to 12 bases. Germline V gene sequence: CDR1 MDHEN, CDR2 SYDVKM. The CDR3 runs to 12 residues. The CDR3 nucleotides are TGTGCCAGCAGACGGGGCCCAGGTGGCTACACCTTC. It yields the protein CASRRGPGGYTF.

This chain uses TRBV20-1 with TRBJ1-1; D gene ambiguous. Trimming stripped 0 bases from V and 2 bases from J, with 16 bases between. The germline CDR1 and CDR2 sequences are DFQATT and SNEGSKA (reference sequence). This CDR3 comprises 16 residues. The chain's CDR3 is CSARDLGEAVNTEAFF. The CDR3 DNA reads as TGCAGTGCTAGAGATCTTGGGGAGGCAGTAAACACTGAAGCTTTCTTT.

This clonotype was counted between two and nine times. The chain combines TRBV4-3 with TRBJ2-1; TRBD2 matches at 9 bases. The CDR3 length is 16 residues. The germline V gene encodes CDR1 LGHNA and CDR2 YSLEER. Trimming removed 0 bases from V and 5 bases from J; junction bases left unmatched: 5. The CDR3 DNA follows: TGCGCCAGCAGCCAAGATTGGGCTAGCGGGAACAATGAGCAGTTCTTC. This translates into CASSQDWASGNNEQFF.

CDR3 protein: CASSLAPSSNGYTF. CDR3 bases: TGTGCCAGCAGTTTAGCCCCATCTTCAAATGGCTACACCTTC. J is TRBJ1-2 and V is TRBV27; D not certain. V lost 2 bases, J lost 6 bases, and 13 bases lay in between. Germline V gene data show CDR1 as MNHEY and CDR2 as SMNVEV (reference sequence). The CDR3 loop spans 14 amino acids.

This clonotype turned up a few times. The chain couples TRBV29-1 to TRBJ1-2, with 7 bases matching TRBD1. The germline V gene encodes CDR1 SQVTM and CDR2 ANQGSEA. The CDR3 length is 14 residues. Trimming removed 4 bases from V and 9 bases from J; junction bases left unmatched: 14. The CDR3 is CSVGGGRRFDSYTF. The CDR3 nucleotides read TGCAGCGTTGGAGGGGGCAGGCGTTTCGATAGCTACACCTTC.

A few counts support this clonotype. This rearrangement joins TRBV18 to TRBJ1-1, with no clear D. Germline V lookup: CDR1 KGHSH, CDR2 LQKENI. V gave up 2 bases and J gave up 2 bases, with 9 bases separating them. There are 14 residues in the CDR3. The CDR3: CASSPMSANTEAFF. In DNA form, the CDR3 reads TGTGCCAGCTCACCAATGTCAGCCAACACTGAAGCTTTCTTT.